This T cell receptor beta chain was found in a study of T-cell memory formation after mild COVID-19. The V gene lost 5 bases and the J gene lost 5 bases, with 14 bases spanning the gap. This CDR3 region has 13 residues. CDR1 and CDR2 (germline): DFQATT, SNEGSKA (reference sequence). TCRdb re-derived calls from the 5' RACE reads in MiXCR, one entry per CDR3 protein. The sample has 300,000 to 400,000 distinct CDR3 sequences; roughly 14% are singletons. Whole-study findings and limits: Among contracting clones, CD4+ were mainly CM/EM and CD8+ enriched in EMRA.

A few counts support this clonotype. Its target is not known. This TCR was recovered from a man younger than 30 who had mild COVID-19 (a few samples of this study predate the infection). Cell type and time point are not known. The gene calls are TRBV20-1 and TRBJ2-3; maybe TRBD2 (6 bases). Sequenced sample: PBMCs or a T cell subset sorted from them (not recorded which). The CDR3 DNA is TGCAGTGCTCCACGGGGGACGGGAGATACGCAGTATTTT. Protein: CSAPRGTGDTQYF.